The 16 T cell receptor beta chains below were found in one sample sequenced in a study of CD4+ T cells in melanoma (dated by TCRdb to between 2020 and 2023). Libraries were prepared through the immunoSEQ multiplex PCR assay. TCRdb limited this immuneACCESS table to in-frame rearrangements with V and J called. A share of clones is missing; checked studies link under half to unresolved V genes, and the rest is unexplained. Here the sample has about 55,000 clones; over 60% occur a single time. The ten largest clonotypes hold 4.8% of the sample. Sequenced material: tumor tissue. The receptors originated from a human donor with melanoma.

In this sample, this clone turned up once. The chain couples TRBV5-5 to TRBJ2-7; maybe TRBD1 (6 bases). V was cut by 1 base and J by 0 bases, with 14 bases left in between. Germline values: CDR1 SGHKS, CDR2 YYEKEE (reference sequence). CDR3 length: 16 amino acids. CDR3 region: CASSLRDISPSYEQYF. The CDR3 DNA is TGTGCCAGCAGCTTGCGGGACATTTCCCCCTCCTACGAGCAGTACTTC.

This chain connects TRBV19 to TRBJ2-1; the D gene is possibly TRBD2 (7 bases). Germline CDR1 and CDR2: LNHDA and SQIVND (reference sequence). The CDR3 consists of 17 residues. V lost 3 bases and J lost 8, with 23 bases in between. CDR3 nucleotide sequence: TGTGCCAGTAGTATGAGGGTGGGGGGGCCTATTTTCTATGAGCAGTTCTTC. Translated, it gives CASSMRVGGPIFYEQFF.

The chain is built from TRBV30 and TRBJ2-2; the D is unclear. The V end was cut by 4 bases, the J end by 4 bases, with 7 bases between. The CDR3 extends over 12 amino acids. Germline assignment: CDR1 GTSNPN and CDR2 SVGIG (reference sequence). CDR3 sequence reads: CAWMGATGELFF. The CDR3 nucleotides read TGTGCCTGGATGGGCGCCACCGGGGAGCTGTTTTTT.

About this clone: One junction end disagrees with the germline gene, perhaps due to a read error. The rearrangement uses TRBV28 and TRBJ2-3; the D gene is possibly TRBD1 (5 bases). CDR1 is MDHEN and CDR2 is SYDVKM in the germline V gene. This CDR3 contains 14 residues. CDR3 coding DNA: TGTGCCAGCAGTTTCGGGCAGGCAACAGGTACGCAGTATTTT. This encodes CASSFGQATGTQYF.

V usage is TRBV16 and J usage is TRBJ2-2, with no clear D. The CDR3 contains 12 residues. Germline V gene lookup returns CDR1 KGHSY and CDR2 FQNENV. Trimming took 4 bases from V and 3 from J, leaving 3 bases between them. CDR3 residues: CASSLYTGELFF. The CDR3 bases are TGTGCCAGCAGCCTTTACACCGGGGAGCTGTTTTTT.

The rearrangement links TRBV5-6 to TRBJ2-5; 12 positions agree with TRBD2. The CDR3 is 17 amino acids. Trimming took 2 bases from V and 4 from J; bases not matched to a gene: 9. CDR1 and CDR2 from the germline V gene are SGHDT and YYEEEE. CDR3 sequence: CASSFLAGGLTGETQYF. The CDR3 DNA reads TGTGCCAGCAGCTTCCTAGCGGGGGGGCTGACGGGAGAGACCCAGTACTTC.

The V gene is TRBV5-6, the J gene TRBJ2-5, with D possibly TRBD2 on 6 matching bases. The CDR3 is 18 residues long. V lost 0 bases and J 4 bases, leaving 22 bases between the germline ends. Looked up from germline, CDR1 is SGHDT and CDR2 is YYEEEE. CDR3 nucleotide sequence: TGTGCCAGCAGCTTGGGCGGGCGCAGGGAGGTTCTTCGAGAGACCCAGTACTTC. It is translated as CASSLGGRREVLRETQYF.

The V gene is TRBV28, the J gene TRBJ1-4; weak D call: TRBD1 (6 bases). This CDR3 region has 15 residues. V was shortened by 7 bases and J by 0 bases, with 12 bases between the two germline ends. Germline values: CDR1 MDHEN, CDR2 SYDVKM. The CDR3 loop is CASTVKGATNEKLFF. CDR3 bases: TGTGCCAGCACTGTCAAGGGGGCAACTAATGAAAAACTGTTTTTT.

The chain is built from TRBV5-5 and TRBJ2-7; possibly TRBD2 for D (7 bases). The V end was cut by 0 bases, the J end by 3 bases, with 16 bases between. This CDR3 comprises 16 residues. CDR1 is SGHKS and CDR2 is YYEKEE in the germline V gene (reference sequence). CDR3 sequence: CASSLGFDGGLYEQYF. DNA for the CDR3: TGTGCCAGCAGCTTGGGTTTCGACGGGGGGCTCTACGAGCAGTACTTC.

This clone was seen only once. The chain links TRBV4-3 to TRBJ2-1, with D tentatively TRBD2 (6 bases). Trimming shortened V by 5 bases and J by 7 bases, and 18 bases separated the two germline ends. The V gene's germline CDR1 is LGHNA and CDR2 YSLEER. The CDR3 has 15 amino acids. CDR3 in amino acids: CASSAIALALNEQFF. The CDR3 region has the DNA TGCGCCAGCAGCGCCATCGCACTAGCTTTGAATGAGCAGTTCTTC.

By share of the sample, this clone is medium-sized. This chain uses TRBV27 with TRBJ1-3; 7 nucleotides align to TRBD1. This CDR3 spans 15 amino acids. CDR1 MNHEY and CDR2 SMNVEV come from the germline V gene (reference sequence). The V segment lost 0 bases and the J segment 4 bases; nucleotides outside the gene matches: 3. CDR3 coding DNA: TGTGCCAGCAGTTTATCACGGACAGGAGGAAACACCATATATTTT. It specifies CASSLSRTGGNTIYF.

This rearrangement joins TRBV30 to TRBJ2-2; D could derive from TRBD1 or TRBD2 (5 bases each). The germline V gene encodes CDR1 GTSNPN and CDR2 SVGIG (reference sequence). This CDR3 contains 16 residues. The V and J ends lost 1 base and 6 bases respectively, with 18 bases between them. CDR3 nucleotide sequence: TGTGCCTGGAGTGCCCGGGACGGAGCACCCCCCGGGGAGCTGTTTTTT. It encodes CAWSARDGAPPGELFF.

This clone was counted a few times. The chain carries TRBV9 and TRBJ1-2, with D perhaps TRBD1 (5 bases). This CDR3 has 12 amino acids. Germline V lookup: CDR1 SGDLS, CDR2 YYNGEE. The V end was cut by 4 bases, the J end by 4 bases, with 8 bases between. The CDR3 nucleotides read TGTGCCAGCAGCCCCGACAGCTATGGCTACACCTTC. Translated, it gives CASSPDSYGYTF.

CDR3 nucleotides: TGCGCCAGCAGCTTCGGGCCTGAAGCTTTCTTT. Protein sequence: CASSFGPEAFF. The chain couples TRBV5-1 to TRBJ1-1; D unresolved. The CDR3 contains 11 residues. CDR1 is SGHRS and CDR2 is YFSETQ in the germline V gene. The V gene lost 2 bases and the J gene lost 6 bases, with 5 bases spanning the gap. The full variable domain, with the rest looked up from reference TRBV5-1 and TRBJ1-1, is KAGVTQTPRYLIKTRGQQVTLSCSPISGHRSVSWYQQTPGQGLQFLFEYFSETQRNKGNFPGRFSGRQFSNSRSEMNVSTLELGDSALYLCASSFGPEAFFGQGTRLTVV.

The CDR3 nucleotides read TGTGCCAGCAGACCTAGCAGCACAGATACGCAGTATTTT. It is translated as CASRPSSTDTQYF. The genes are TRBV6-6 and TRBJ2-3; D perhaps matches TRBD2 (5 bases). CDR3 length: 13 amino acids. V lost 6 bases, J lost 0 bases, and 7 bases lay in between. The germline CDR1 and CDR2 sequences are MNHNY and SVGAGI (reference sequence).

This sequence joins TRBV18 and TRBJ1-2; 8 bases are a match to TRBD1. Per germline, CDR1 KGHSH and CDR2 LQKENI. V shed 2 bases, J shed 5 bases, and the junction held 4 bases outside the gene matches. The CDR3 consists of 14 residues. CDR3 loop: CASSPSDRVYGYTF. CDR3 sequence (DNA): TGTGCCAGCTCACCATCGGACAGGGTGTATGGCTACACCTTC.